The rows below give T cell receptor beta chains drawn from one sample of a study of blood T cells in healthy people across ages. TCRdb independently ran MiXCR on the 5' RACE reads; one entry per CDR3 protein. The data hold roughly 2 million distinct CDR3 sequences, with approximately 50% observed a single time. The material sequenced was blood. Source of these receptors: a woman aged 40 to 49 in good health. CDR3s include the opening cysteine and the closing phenylalanine or tryptophan. D genes are given only for firm matches. Size is stated for part of the rows, as once, few or many counts, or as a class when the clone is expanded.

TRBD1	TRBV2	few	TRBJ2-1	CASSEIGGSYNEQFF	TGTGCCAGCAGTGAGATAGGGGGCAGCTACAATGAGCAGTTCTTC
-	TRBV28	-	TRBJ2-2	CASSPLGELFF	TGTGCCAGCAGTCCCCTGGGGGAGCTGTTTTTT
-	TRBV6-6	-	TRBJ1-2	CASTDRQSVYGYTF	TGTGCCAGCACCGACCGACAGAGTGTCTATGGCTACACCTTC
-	TRBV20-1	-	TRBJ2-3	CSANPGPNTDPYTDTQYF	TGCAGTGCTAACCCGGGACCTAACACGGACCCATACACAGATACGCAGTATTTT
TRBD1	TRBV3-1	-	TRBJ2-1	CASSPSTGGHEQFF	TGTGCCAGCAGCCCGAGTACAGGGGGCCATGAGCAGTTCTTC
TRBD2	TRBV20-1	-	TRBJ2-3	CSAGGTSVDTQYF	TGCAGTGCTGGAGGGACTAGTGTAGATACGCAGTATTTT
TRBD1	TRBV13	-	TRBJ2-7	CASSPPSTGGYEQYF	TGTGCCAGCAGCCCACCATCGACAGGGGGCTACGAGCAGTACTTC
-	TRBV24-1	-	TRBJ2-3	CATSDPRQEGTDTQYF	TGTGCCACCAGTGATCCGCGGCAAGAAGGCACAGATACGCAGTATTTT
-	TRBV9	-	TRBJ1-5	CASSVGPTGSNQPQHF	TGTGCCAGCAGCGTCGGTCCGACAGGTAGCAATCAGCCCCAGCATTTT
TRBD1	TRBV3-1	-	TRBJ2-1	CASSHRGGTGFSDEQFF	TGTGCCAGCAGCCACCGAGGGGGGACAGGGTTCTCCGATGAGCAGTTCTTC
-	TRBV20-1	-	TRBJ2-5	CSAKNLRGAMGETQYF	TGCAGTGCTAAAAATTTACGGGGGGCGATGGGAGAGACCCAGTACTTC
-	TRBV3-1	-	TRBJ2-7	CASGPSEQYF	TGTGCCAGCGGGCCGTCCGAGCAGTACTTC
-	TRBV12-3/TRBV12-4	few	TRBJ2-4	CASSLEAGLVKNIQYF	TGTGCCAGCAGTTTAGAAGCAGGGCTAGTCAAAAACATTCAGTACTTC
-	TRBV28	-	TRBJ1-5	CASSFFGRAHQPQHF	TGTGCCAGCAGTTTCTTCGGGAGGGCCCATCAGCCCCAGCATTTT
TRBD1	TRBV28	-	TRBJ2-1	CASSLFSRGRNEQFF	TGTGCCAGCAGTTTATTTTCCAGGGGGCGGAATGAGCAGTTCTTC
-	TRBV28	once	TRBJ2-4	CASSLRKGTPNIQYF	TGTGCCAGCAGTTTAAGAAAAGGGACGCCAAACATTCAGTACTTC
-	TRBV28	-	TRBJ2-3	CASSSWVSTDTQYF	TGTGCCAGCAGTTCCTGGGTTAGCACAGATACGCAGTATTTT
TRBD2	TRBV19	-	TRBJ2-7	CASSLNSGTSGGPIDEQYF	TGTGCCAGTAGTCTGAATTCCGGGACTAGCGGGGGACCCATCGACGAGCAGTACTTC
TRBD1	TRBV12-3/TRBV12-4	-	TRBJ1-2	CASSNPLTGYGYTF	TGTGCCAGCAGCAACCCCTTGACAGGGTATGGCTACACCTTC
-	TRBV7-7	-	TRBJ2-3	CASSARLDHTDTQYF	TGTGCTAGCAGCGCCCGACTAGACCACACAGATACGCAGTATTTT
-	TRBV4-1	-	TRBJ1-2	CASSQARLNYGYTF	TGCGCCAGCAGCCAAGCCCGGCTTAACTATGGCTACACCTTC
-	TRBV6-5	few	TRBJ1-5	CASSYRRESQPQHF	TGTGCCAGCAGTTATCGACGGGAAAGTCAGCCCCAGCATTTT
TRBD1	TRBV29-1	few	TRBJ2-5	CSVPTGGPQETQYF	TGCAGCGTCCCGACAGGGGGACCCCAAGAGACCCAGTACTTC